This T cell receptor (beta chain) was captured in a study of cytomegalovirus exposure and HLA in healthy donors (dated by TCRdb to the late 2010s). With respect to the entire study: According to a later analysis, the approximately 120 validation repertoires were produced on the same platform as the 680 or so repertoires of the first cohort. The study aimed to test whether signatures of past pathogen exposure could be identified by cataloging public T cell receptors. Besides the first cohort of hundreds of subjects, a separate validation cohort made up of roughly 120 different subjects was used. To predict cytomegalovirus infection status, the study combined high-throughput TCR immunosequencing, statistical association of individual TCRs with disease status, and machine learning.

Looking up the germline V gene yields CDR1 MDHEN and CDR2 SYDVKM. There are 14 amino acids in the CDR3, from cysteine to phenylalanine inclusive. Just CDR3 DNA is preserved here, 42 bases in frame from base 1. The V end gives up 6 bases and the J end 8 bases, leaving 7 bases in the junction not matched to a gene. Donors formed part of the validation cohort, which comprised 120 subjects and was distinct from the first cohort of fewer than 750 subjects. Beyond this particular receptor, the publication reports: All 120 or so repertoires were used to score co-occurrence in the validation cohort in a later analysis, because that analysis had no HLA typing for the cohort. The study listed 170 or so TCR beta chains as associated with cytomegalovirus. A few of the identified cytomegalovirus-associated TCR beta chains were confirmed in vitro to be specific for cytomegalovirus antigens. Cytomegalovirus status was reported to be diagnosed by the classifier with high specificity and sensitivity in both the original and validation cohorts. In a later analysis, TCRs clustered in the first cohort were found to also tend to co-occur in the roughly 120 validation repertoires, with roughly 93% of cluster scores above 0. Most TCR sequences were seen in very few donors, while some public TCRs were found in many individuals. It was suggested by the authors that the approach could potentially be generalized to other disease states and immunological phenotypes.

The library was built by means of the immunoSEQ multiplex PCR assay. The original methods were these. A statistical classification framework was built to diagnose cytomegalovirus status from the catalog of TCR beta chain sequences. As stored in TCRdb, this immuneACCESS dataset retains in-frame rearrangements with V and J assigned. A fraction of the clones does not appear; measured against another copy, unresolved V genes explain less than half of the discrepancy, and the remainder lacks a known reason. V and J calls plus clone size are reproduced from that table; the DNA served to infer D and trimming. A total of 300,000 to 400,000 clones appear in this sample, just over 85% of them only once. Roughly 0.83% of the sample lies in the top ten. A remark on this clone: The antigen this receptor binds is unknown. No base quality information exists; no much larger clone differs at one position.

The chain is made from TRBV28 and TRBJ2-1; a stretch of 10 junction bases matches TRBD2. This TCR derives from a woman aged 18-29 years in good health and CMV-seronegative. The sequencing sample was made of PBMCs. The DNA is TGTGCCAGCAGCCCCTTAGCGGGAGGACATGAGCAGTTCTTC. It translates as CASSPLAGGHEQFF.